This T cell receptor beta chain was recovered during a study of shared clonotypes between healthy human individuals. Study overall: With ages of 18 to 49, the donors were a couple of women and a few men. Overall study findings and caveats: Generally, naive subsets came out with larger estimated richness than memory subsets.

The CDR3 is 16 amino acids. V was trimmed by 3 bases and J by 7 bases, leaving 18 bases between them. From germline, CDR1 is SGHTA and CDR2 FQGNSA. As to this clone: The antigen is undetermined.

The table came from immunoSEQ multiplex PCR; TCRdb's copy has only in-frame clones and leaves some out. Of some 2,500,000 clones in the sample, 85% to 95% are singletons; the top ten hold about 0.41%. The source of this sequence is a man younger than 30 in good health. Some clones in this sample may be carry-over from other donors' samples. V and J are TRBV7-2 and TRBJ1-4, with a tentative D call TRBD1 (6 bases). The source material was naive CD4+ T cells from PBMCs. As to subset: CD45RA+ positively selected. CDR3 DNA: TGTGCCAGCAGCTTTGGTGTACGGGGGGCTAGTGAAAAACTGTTTTTT. Its protein product is CASSFGVRGASEKLFF.